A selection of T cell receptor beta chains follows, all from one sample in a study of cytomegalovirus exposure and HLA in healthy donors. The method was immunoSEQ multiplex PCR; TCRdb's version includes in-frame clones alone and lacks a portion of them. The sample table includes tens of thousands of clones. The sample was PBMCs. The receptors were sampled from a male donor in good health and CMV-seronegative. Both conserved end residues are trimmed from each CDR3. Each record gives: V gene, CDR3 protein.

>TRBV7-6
ASSLGSGEGLIT
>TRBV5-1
ASSPTGDGYEQY
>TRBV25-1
ASRATGEAEAF
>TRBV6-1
ASSLSGSTYEQY
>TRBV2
ASRDGTGVSEQY
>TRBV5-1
ASSVPNEETQY
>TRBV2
ASRDRWLANEKLF
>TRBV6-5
ASRVAGYSTDTQY
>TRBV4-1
ASSRTGGRVDTEAF
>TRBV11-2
ASSLGDSLYEQY
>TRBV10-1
ASSDHRGSYEQY
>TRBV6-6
ASSYRLLDGYT
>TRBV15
ATSRVTGVTEAF
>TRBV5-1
ASSLEAWGGNTGELF
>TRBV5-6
ASSLGLAGGSWEQY
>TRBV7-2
ASSSGPRGSNQPQH
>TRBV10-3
AIRKQGLAEAF
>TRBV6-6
ASSPRAGSSYEQY
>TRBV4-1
ASSQDLGALNTEAF
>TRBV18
ASEPDSGRTGELF
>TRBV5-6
ASSLWSPRGGGYT
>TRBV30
AWSSVSPSTDAQY
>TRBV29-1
SVLPPGPAGEKLF
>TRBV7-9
ASSSLGGQINEKLF
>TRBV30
AWIARANWRTDTQY
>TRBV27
ASSSGLDEQF
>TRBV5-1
ASSLETSGDEQY
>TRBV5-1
ASSFAVNSNQPQH
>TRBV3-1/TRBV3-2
ASSQQEF
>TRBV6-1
ASSTGTRNYEQY
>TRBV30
AWRSSAQGTY
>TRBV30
AWSVLGGAYEQY
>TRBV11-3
ASSPQGAYEQY
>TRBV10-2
ASSDGNYGYT
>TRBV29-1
SVTGTYLKGNDLETQY
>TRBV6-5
ASRRDRKNTEAF
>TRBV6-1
ASSELAGGQETQY
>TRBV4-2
ASSQQDRDGSGYT
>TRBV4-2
ASSQLAGGGTDTQY
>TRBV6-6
ASIRDGVFSGNTIY
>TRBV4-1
ASSQNLRGAKYYNEQF
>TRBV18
ASSRGTGGLETQY
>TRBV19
ASSKDREWNQPQH
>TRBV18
ASSLGTAGELF
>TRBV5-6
ASRRQGGTEAF
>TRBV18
ASSPGRDTEAF
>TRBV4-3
ASSQTSGGVGETQY
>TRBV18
ASSLTGTGGNVLSYEQY
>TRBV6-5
ASSYSIQGGSYEQY
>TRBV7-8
ASSFMSGNTPYEQY
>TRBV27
ASSDPWRGGTYEQY
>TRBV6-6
ASRGTGTGMETQY
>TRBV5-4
ASTRAGSWAAGANVLT
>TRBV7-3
ASGPGTGNSYEQY
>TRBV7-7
ASSSREAGELF